These 28 T cell receptor beta chains originate from one sample sequenced in a study of control samples from healthy donors and cancer patients. Measured with immunoSEQ multiplex PCR; TCRdb has only the in-frame clones, and not every one. The sample holds about 41,000 clones, approximately 94% seen once. The sample taken for sequencing was blood. The receptors derive from a man aged 55 to 69 in good health.

The genes are TRBV5-1 and TRBJ2-1; perhaps TRBD2 as D (5 bases). The V and J ends lost 6 bases and 1 base respectively, with 11 bases between them. CDR3 length equals 14 residues. Germline CDR1 and CDR2: SGHRS and YFSETQ. In DNA, the CDR3 is TGCGCCAGCACTTTACTAGAATCCTACAATGAGCAGTTCTTC. It is translated as CASTLLESYNEQFF.

This chain links TRBV4-1 with TRBJ2-7, with D perhaps matching TRBD2 (5 bases). In germline, CDR1 is MGHRA, CDR2 YSYEKL. Trimming pared 2 bases from V and 4 bases from J, leaving 18 bases between. The CDR3 totals 16 residues. In DNA, the CDR3 is TGCGCCAGCAGCCAATCGTCACTAGGCCTTTCTTACGAGCAGTACTTC. Protein sequence: CASSQSSLGLSYEQYF.

The gene calls are TRBV5-8 and TRBJ2-7; D gene uncertain. This CDR3 spans 14 amino acids. V lost 4 bases to trimming and J lost 5 bases, with 16 bases between them. Germline V gives CDR1 SGHTS, CDR2 YDEGEE. In DNA form, the CDR3 reads TGTGCCAGCAGCCGGTGGGCGGTAGGGAACGAGCAGTACTTC. It translates to CASSRWAVGNEQYF.

The chain uses TRBV24-1 and TRBJ1-4; perhaps TRBD1 as D (6 bases). Germline V gene lookup returns CDR1 KGHDR and CDR2 SFDVKD. The CDR3 covers 13 residues. Trimming took 3 bases from V and 8 from J, leaving 9 bases between them. CDR3 region: CATSDADREKLFF. DNA for the CDR3: TGTGCCACCAGTGATGCGGACAGAGAAAAACTGTTTTTT.

The chain joins TRBV2 to TRBJ2-7; 8 bases align to TRBD1. With V trimmed by 7 bases and J by 4 bases, 9 bases remained unmatched. The CDR3 runs to 14 residues. The germline V gene has CDR1 SNHLY and CDR2 FYNNEI. The CDR3 DNA is TGTGCCAGCACCGACAGGGGAGGACTATACGAGCAGTACTTC. Protein: CASTDRGGLYEQYF.

The rearrangement links TRBV15 to TRBJ2-7; 9 nucleotides align to TRBD1. Germline trimming cut 6 bases from V and 5 bases from J; bases unmatched to any gene: 8. The CDR3 sequence is 14 residues long. The germline CDR1 and CDR2 sequences are LNHNV and YYDKDF (reference sequence). The CDR3 loop is CATRVGQGNNEQYF. Here the CDR3 DNA reads TGTGCCACCAGGGTAGGACAGGGGAATAACGAGCAGTACTTC.

The chain couples TRBV5-1 to TRBJ2-3, with D uncertain. Trimming stripped 6 bases from V and 2 bases from J, with 4 bases between. This CDR3 comprises 11 residues. The V gene's germline CDR1 is SGHRS and CDR2 YFSETQ. The CDR3 sequence: CASIHTDTQYF. In DNA form, the CDR3 reads TGCGCCAGCATCCACACAGATACGCAGTATTTT.

The V gene is TRBV11-1, the J gene TRBJ2-7, with a tentative D call TRBD2 (5 bases). Trimming pared 8 bases from V and 4 bases from J, leaving 21 bases between. This CDR3 has 15 residues. Germline CDR1 and CDR2: SGHAT and FQDESV (reference sequence). The CDR3 is CASPSRKIGLYEQYF. Here the CDR3 DNA reads TGTGCCAGCCCTAGCAGGAAAATTGGCCTTTACGAGCAGTACTTC.

In this sample, this clone turned up a few times. This chain uses TRBV6-6 with TRBJ1-2; D not resolved. Germline V gene data show CDR1 as MNHNY and CDR2 as SVGAGI (reference sequence). This CDR3 region has 13 residues. Trimming took off 0 bases at V and 2 bases at J, with 4 bases between the two ends. CDR3 sequence reads: CASSYSGNYGYTF. The CDR3 DNA sequence: TGTGCCAGCAGTTACTCAGGGAACTATGGCTACACCTTC.

V and J are TRBV11-3 and TRBJ2-1, with D perhaps matching TRBD1 (6 bases). V dropped 3 bases and J dropped 9 bases, with 12 bases sitting between them. The CDR3 extends over 13 amino acids. Germline V gene lookup returns CDR1 SGHNT and CDR2 YENEEA. The CDR3 spells CASSFEGTREQFF. The CDR3 DNA reads TGTGCCAGCAGCTTTGAAGGGACACGTGAGCAGTTCTTC.

The chain joins TRBV14 to TRBJ2-3; D not certain. Trimming took off 0 bases at V and 6 bases at J, with 7 bases between the two ends. CDR3 length equals 13 residues. Germline V CDR1 and CDR2: SGHDN, FVKESK. CDR3 nucleotides: TGTGCCAGCAGCCAAGACCCGGTTGATACGCAGTATTTT. This sequence encodes CASSQDPVDTQYF.

This clone was picked up one time. The CDR3 DNA follows: TGTGCCAGCAGACCCGGACTAGCCACAGATACGCAGTATTTT. It yields the protein CASRPGLATDTQYF. The chain couples TRBV3-1 (or the pseudogene TRBV3-2) to TRBJ2-3; 8 positions agree with TRBD2. The germline V gene has CDR1 LGHDT and CDR2 YNNKEL (reference sequence). Trimming at V came to 6 bases and at J to 2 bases, leaving 4 bases not matched to a gene. The CDR3 has 14 residues.

The chain's CDR3 is CASSPLSVSYNEQFF. CDR3 nucleotides: TGCGCCAGCAGCCCCTTGTCAGTCTCCTACAATGAGCAGTTCTTC. The chain carries TRBV5-1 and TRBJ2-1; D gene unclear. Deletions cut 4 bases from V and 0 bases from J, with 11 bases between. The CDR3 contains 15 residues. Germline-derived CDR1 and CDR2 are SGHRS and YFSETQ.

The chain is built from TRBV5-1 and TRBJ2-5; D may be TRBD1 (6 bases). This CDR3 is built from 15 residues. In germline, CDR1 is SGHRS, CDR2 YFSETQ. V was trimmed by 0 bases and J by 3 bases, leaving 12 bases between them. The CDR3, as DNA: TGCGCCAGCAGCTTGGGTGTGGGACAAAAAGAGACCCAGTACTTC. Residues: CASSLGVGQKETQYF.

V is TRBV18 and J is TRBJ2-1; no reliable D call. Trimming cost V 8 bases and J 14 bases, with 16 bases left between them. Germline CDR1 KGHSH, CDR2 LQKENI. The CDR3 spans 11 residues. The CDR3 is CASPQPELEFF. The DNA for the CDR3 is TGTGCCAGCCCACAACCGGAGTTGGAGTTCTTC.

The CDR3 coding sequence is TGTGCCACCAGCAGAGACAGGGAATCACCCCTCCACTTT. This codes for CATSRDRESPLHF. V gene TRBV15 combines with J gene TRBJ1-6; D may be TRBD1 (5 bases). This CDR3 comprises 13 residues. V lost 0 bases and J lost 10, with 7 bases in between. CDR1 and CDR2 from the germline V gene are LNHNV and YYDKDF (reference sequence).

The genes are TRBV24-1 and TRBJ2-3, with TRBD2 identical over 9 bases. V shed 1 base and J 5 bases; nucleotides not matched to a gene: 6. Germline V gene data show CDR1 as KGHDR and CDR2 as SFDVKD. The CDR3 is 16 amino acids. The CDR3: CATSDFSGGRQDTQYF. CDR3 coding DNA: TGTGCCACCAGTGATTTTAGCGGGGGACGACAAGATACGCAGTATTTT.

This sequence joins TRBV28 and TRBJ2-5, with unresolved D. The CDR3 consists of 12 residues. Germline CDR1 reads MDHEN; CDR2 reads SYDVKM. V was pared by 4 bases and J by 4 bases, with 7 bases between. The CDR3, as DNA: TGTGCCAGCAGTTCGCTCGGAGAGACCCAGTACTTC. Translated, it gives CASSSLGETQYF.

This chain links TRBV4-1 with TRBJ1-4, with D tentatively TRBD1 (6 bases). The V end lost 0 bases, the J end lost 6 bases, and 11 bases lay between the germline ends. The germline CDR1 and CDR2 sequences are MGHRA and YSYEKL. The CDR3 contains 15 residues. In DNA, the CDR3 is TGCGCCAGCAGCCAAGACGACAGGCAGGATGAAAAACTGTTTTTT. It translates to CASSQDDRQDEKLFF.

CDR3 region: CASSPPGLAGGNEQFF. In DNA, the CDR3 is TGTGCCAGCTCACCGCCGGGACTAGCGGGAGGGAATGAGCAGTTCTTC. This chain links TRBV18 with TRBJ2-1, with TRBD2 matching over 16 bases. V trimming: 3 bases; J trimming: 7 bases; junction bases outside the gene matches: 3. Germline loops: CDR1 KGHSH, CDR2 LQKENI. The length of the CDR3 is 16 residues. Full variable domain (missing parts from reference TRBV18 and TRBJ2-1): NAGVMQNPRHLVRRRGQEARLRCSPMKGHSHVYWYRQLPEEGLKFMVYLQKENIIDESGMPKERFSAEFPKEGPSILRIQQVVRGDSAAYFCASSPPGLAGGNEQFFGPGTRLTVL.

This clone was observed a single time. The chain combines TRBV5-1 with TRBJ2-2; D ambiguous. The V and J ends lost 0 bases and 5 bases respectively, with 11 bases between them. The CDR3 runs 15 residues. The germline CDR1 and CDR2 sequences are SGHRS and YFSETQ. In nucleotides, the CDR3 is TGCGCCAGCAGCTTGGAGTCAGGATGGACCGGGGAGCTGTTTTTT. It codes for CASSLESGWTGELFF.

The J gene is TRBJ1-1, the V gene TRBV5-4, with 8 bases lining up with TRBD1. The ends lost 4 bases at V and 1 base at J; junction bases unmatched: 6. This CDR3 spans 15 amino acids. Looked up from germline, CDR1 is SGHNT and CDR2 is YYREEE (reference sequence). The CDR3 loop reads CASSVQGVWNTEAFF. The CDR3 nucleotides are TGTGCCAGCAGCGTACAGGGGGTTTGGAACACTGAAGCTTTCTTT.

The count of this clone is one. The chain links TRBV5-6 to TRBJ2-3; D is undetermined. CDR1 and CDR2 (germline): SGHDT, YYEEEE. This CDR3 has 13 residues. V dropped 2 bases and J dropped 5 bases, with 9 bases sitting between them. CDR3 coding DNA: TGTGCCAGCAGCTTCTCAGTGGGAGATACGCAGTATTTT. Protein product: CASSFSVGDTQYF.

The chain employs TRBV7-8 and TRBJ1-1; D gene uncertain. From germline, CDR1 is SGHVS and CDR2 FQNEAQ. V was clipped by 4 bases and J by 6 bases, with 18 bases between them. This CDR3 is 15 amino acids long. The CDR3 region has the DNA TGTGCCAGCAGCTGGGATAGGGCCCTAGGCGCTGAAGCTTTCTTT. Translating gives CASSWDRALGAEAFF.

This chain connects TRBV19 to TRBJ1-1, with D tentatively TRBD1 (5 bases). V lost 6 bases and J 1 base, leaving 15 bases between the germline ends. This CDR3 comprises 15 residues. CDR1 is LNHDA, CDR2 SQIVND, per germline (reference sequence). CDR3 in amino acids: CASSQPAGRNTEAFF. CDR3 nucleotides: TGTGCCAGTAGCCAACCCGCGGGGCGGAACACTGAAGCTTTCTTT.

This chain uses TRBV10-3 with TRBJ2-5; 8 bases line up with TRBD1. The J segment lost 5 bases and the V segment lost 2 bases, leaving 4 bases of the junction unmatched. The CDR3 contains 14 residues. CDR1 is ENHRY, CDR2 SYGVKD, per germline. Here the CDR3 reads CAISEDRGSETQYF. CDR3 nucleotides: TGTGCCATCAGTGAGGACAGGGGATCGGAGACCCAGTACTTC.

The rearrangement uses TRBV9 and TRBJ2-1; no firm D call. V was pared by 0 bases and J by 8 bases, with 6 bases between. CDR1 and CDR2 from the germline V gene are SGDLS and YYNGEE. This CDR3 has 12 amino acids. CDR3 nucleotides: TGTGCCAGCAGCGTAGGGTCGGATGAGCAGTTCTTC. It codes for CASSVGSDEQFF. Full variable domain (outside the CDR3, taken from reference TRBV9 and TRBJ2-1): DSGVTQTPKHLITATGQRVTLRCSPRSGDLSVYWYQQSLDQGLQFLIQYYNGEERAKGNILERFSAQQFPDLHSELNLSSLELGDSALYFCASSVGSDEQFFGPGTRLTVL.

This CDR3 reads CASSPRAGSGVYNEQFF. The CDR3 bases are TGTGCCAGCAGCCCCCGAGCGGGTAGCGGGGTTTACAATGAGCAGTTCTTC. The rearrangement links TRBV9 to TRBJ2-1; TRBD2 aligns across 8 bases. J was trimmed by 4 bases and V by 4 bases; bases with no gene match: 13. Germline-derived CDR1 and CDR2 are SGDLS and YYNGEE. The length of the CDR3 is 17 residues.